This T cell receptor beta chain was sequenced during a study of T cells in Graves' hyperthyroidism and ophthalmopathy. This clonotype showed up many times. Its antigen is unknown. The source material, RNA transcripts, was used to amplify TCR beta CDR3 regions. First-round RT-PCR with HTBI primers amplified the TCR CDR3 region. TCRdb reprocessed the multiplex PCR reads via MiXCR and lists one record per CDR3 protein. The repertoire holds about 350,000 distinct CDR3 sequences, with about a sixth as singletons. Diagnostic decisions used clinical symptoms, serum thyroxine and TRAb, thyroid ultrasound and orbital computed tomography. Study-wide findings and caveats: Ophthalmopathy was model-predicted a median about 6.7 months pre-onset.

The source material was blood. This receptor was obtained from a woman aged 40 to 50 with Graves' ophthalmopathy.

The CDR3 DNA reads as TGTGCCACCAGTGATTCGACAACAGGGAGGCCCAATCAGCCCCAGCATTTT. Translation: CATSDSTTGRPNQPQHF. The rearrangement joins TRBV24-1 to TRBJ1-5; a possible D gene is TRBD1 (6 bases). V dropped 2 bases and J dropped 3 bases, with 16 bases sitting between them. This CDR3 region has 17 residues. From germline, CDR1 is KGHDR and CDR2 SFDVKD.